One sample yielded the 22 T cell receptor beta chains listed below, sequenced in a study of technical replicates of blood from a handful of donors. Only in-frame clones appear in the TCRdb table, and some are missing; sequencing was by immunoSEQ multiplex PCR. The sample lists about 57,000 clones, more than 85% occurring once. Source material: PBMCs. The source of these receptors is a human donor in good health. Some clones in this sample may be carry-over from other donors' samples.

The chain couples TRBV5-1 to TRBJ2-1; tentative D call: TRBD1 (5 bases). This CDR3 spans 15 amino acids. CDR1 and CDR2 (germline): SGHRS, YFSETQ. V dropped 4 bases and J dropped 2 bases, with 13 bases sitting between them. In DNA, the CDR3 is TGCGCCAGCAGCCCAAATTTGGGGCCCTACAATGAGCAGTTCTTC. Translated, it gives CASSPNLGPYNEQFF.

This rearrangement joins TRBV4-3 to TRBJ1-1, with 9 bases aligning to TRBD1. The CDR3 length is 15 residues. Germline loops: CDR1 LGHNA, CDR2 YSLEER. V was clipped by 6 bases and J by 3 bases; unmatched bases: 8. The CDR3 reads CASRRTRTGDTEAFF. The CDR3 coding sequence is TGCGCCAGCAGGAGAACAAGGACAGGGGACACTGAAGCTTTCTTT.

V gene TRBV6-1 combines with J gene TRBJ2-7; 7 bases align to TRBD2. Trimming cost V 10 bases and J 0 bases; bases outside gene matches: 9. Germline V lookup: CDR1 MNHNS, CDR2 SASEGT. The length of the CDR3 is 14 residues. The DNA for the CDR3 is TGTGCCACCTTCGGGGGGTCGAGCTCCTACGAGCAGTACTTC. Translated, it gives CATFGGSSSYEQYF.

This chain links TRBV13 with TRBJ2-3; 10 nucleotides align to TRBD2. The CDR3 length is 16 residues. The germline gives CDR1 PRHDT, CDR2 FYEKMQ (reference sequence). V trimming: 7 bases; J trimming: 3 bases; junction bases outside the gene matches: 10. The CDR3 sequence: CASTVSSGGATDTQYF. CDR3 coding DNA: TGTGCCAGCACCGTATCGAGCGGGGGGGCTACAGATACGCAGTATTTT.

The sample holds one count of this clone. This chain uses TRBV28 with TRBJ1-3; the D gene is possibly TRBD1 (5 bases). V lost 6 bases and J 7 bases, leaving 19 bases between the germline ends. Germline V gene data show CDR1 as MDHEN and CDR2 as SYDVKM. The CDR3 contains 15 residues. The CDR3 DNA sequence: TGTGCCAGCAGCCCACCCCCGCAGGGAGGGAACACCATATATTTT. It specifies CASSPPPQGGNTIYF.

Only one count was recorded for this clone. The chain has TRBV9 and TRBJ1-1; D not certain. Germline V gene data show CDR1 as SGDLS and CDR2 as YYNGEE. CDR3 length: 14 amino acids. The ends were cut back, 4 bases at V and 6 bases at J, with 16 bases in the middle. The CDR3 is CASSLTQIPAEAFF. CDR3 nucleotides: TGTGCCAGCAGCCTTACCCAGATCCCCGCTGAAGCTTTCTTT.

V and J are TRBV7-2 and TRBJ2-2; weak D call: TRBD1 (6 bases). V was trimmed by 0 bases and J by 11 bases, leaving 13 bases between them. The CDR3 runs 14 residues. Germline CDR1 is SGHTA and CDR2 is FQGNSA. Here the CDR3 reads CASSLALTGTELFF. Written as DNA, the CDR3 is TGTGCCAGCAGCTTAGCGCTTACAGGGACAGAGCTGTTTTTT. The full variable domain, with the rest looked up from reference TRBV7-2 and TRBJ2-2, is GAGVSQSPSNKVTEKGKDVELRCDPISGHTALYWYRQSLGQGLEFLIYFQGNSAPDKSGLPSDRFSAERTGGSVSTLTIQRTQQEDSAVYLCASSLALTGTELFFGEGSRLTVL.

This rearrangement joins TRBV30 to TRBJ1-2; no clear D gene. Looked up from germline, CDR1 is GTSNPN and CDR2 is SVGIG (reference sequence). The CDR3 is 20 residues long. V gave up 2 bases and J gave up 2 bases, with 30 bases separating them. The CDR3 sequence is CAWSRQMWATEYNGNYGYTF. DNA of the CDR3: TGTGCCTGGAGTAGGCAGATGTGGGCGACCGAATATAACGGCAACTATGGCTACACCTTC.

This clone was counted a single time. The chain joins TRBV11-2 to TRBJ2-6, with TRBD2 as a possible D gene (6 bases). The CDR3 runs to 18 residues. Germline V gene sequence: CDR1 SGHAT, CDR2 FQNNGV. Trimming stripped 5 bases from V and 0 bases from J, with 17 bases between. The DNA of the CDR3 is TGTGCCAGCAGCCGGTTTGGCGGGGCCAACTCTGGGGCCAACGTCCTGACTTTC. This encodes CASSRFGGANSGANVLTF.

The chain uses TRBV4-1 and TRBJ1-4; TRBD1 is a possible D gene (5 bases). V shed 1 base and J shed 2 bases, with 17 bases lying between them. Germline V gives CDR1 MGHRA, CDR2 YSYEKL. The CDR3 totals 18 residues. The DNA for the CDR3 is TGCGCCAGCAGCCAAGGCCCCAGGGTATCCGGGACTAATGAAAAACTGTTTTTT. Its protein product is CASSQGPRVSGTNEKLFF.

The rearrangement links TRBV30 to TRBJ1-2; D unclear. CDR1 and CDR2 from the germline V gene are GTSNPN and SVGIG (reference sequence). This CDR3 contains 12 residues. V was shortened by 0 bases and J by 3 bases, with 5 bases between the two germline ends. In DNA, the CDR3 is TGTGCCTGGAGTGTACAAGACTATGGCTACACCTTC. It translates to CAWSVQDYGYTF.

CDR3 coding DNA: TGCGCCAGCAGCTCGGTAGCGGGAGGGTTAACAGATACGCAGTATTTT. Residues: CASSSVAGGLTDTQYF. The rearrangement uses TRBV5-1 and TRBJ2-3, with 11 bases fitting TRBD2. CDR3 length: 16 residues. Per germline, CDR1 SGHRS and CDR2 YFSETQ. J gave up 3 bases and V 3 bases, and 6 bases lay outside the gene matches. Together with reference TRBV5-1 and TRBJ2-3, the CDR3 gives the full variable domain: KAGVTQTPRYLIKTRGQQVTLSCSPISGHRSVSWYQQTPGQGLQFLFEYFSETQRNKGNFPGRFSGRQFSNSRSEMNVSTLELGDSALYLCASSSVAGGLTDTQYFGPGTRLTVL.

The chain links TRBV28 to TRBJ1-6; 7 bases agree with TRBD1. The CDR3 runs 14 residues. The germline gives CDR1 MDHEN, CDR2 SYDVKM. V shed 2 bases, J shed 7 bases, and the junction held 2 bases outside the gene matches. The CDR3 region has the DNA TGTGCCAGCAGTTTACAGGGGGAGAATTCACCCCTCCACTTT. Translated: CASSLQGENSPLHF.

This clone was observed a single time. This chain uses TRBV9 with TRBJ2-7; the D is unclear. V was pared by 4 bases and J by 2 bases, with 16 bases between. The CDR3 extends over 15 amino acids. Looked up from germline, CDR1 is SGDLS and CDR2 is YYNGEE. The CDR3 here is CASSPRSLKTYEQYF. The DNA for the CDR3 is TGTGCCAGCAGCCCGAGATCCCTGAAAACCTACGAGCAGTACTTC.

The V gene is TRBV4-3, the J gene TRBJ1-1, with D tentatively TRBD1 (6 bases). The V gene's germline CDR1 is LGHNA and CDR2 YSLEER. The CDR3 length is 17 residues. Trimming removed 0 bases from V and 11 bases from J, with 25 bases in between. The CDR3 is CASSQDGRHSGGADAFF. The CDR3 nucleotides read TGCGCCAGCAGCCAAGATGGCAGACATAGTGGGGGGGCAGATGCTTTCTTT.

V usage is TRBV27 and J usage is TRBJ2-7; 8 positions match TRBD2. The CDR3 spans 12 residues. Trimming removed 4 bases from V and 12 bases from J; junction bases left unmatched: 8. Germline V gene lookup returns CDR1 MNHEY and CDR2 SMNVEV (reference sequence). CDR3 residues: CASSSSAGALYF. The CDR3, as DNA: TGTGCCAGCAGTTCCTCAGCGGGGGCCTTGTACTTC.

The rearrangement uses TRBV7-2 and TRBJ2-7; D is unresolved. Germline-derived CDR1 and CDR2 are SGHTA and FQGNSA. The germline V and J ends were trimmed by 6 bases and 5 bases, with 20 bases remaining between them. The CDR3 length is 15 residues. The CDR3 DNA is TGTGCCAGCAGTTCCCCGTGGCTTTATTCCCACGAGCAGTACTTC. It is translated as CASSSPWLYSHEQYF.

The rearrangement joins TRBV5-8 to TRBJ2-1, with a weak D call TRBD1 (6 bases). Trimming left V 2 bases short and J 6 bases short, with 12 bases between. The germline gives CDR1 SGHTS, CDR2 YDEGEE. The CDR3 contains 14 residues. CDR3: CASSFLGAVNEQFF. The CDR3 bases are TGTGCCAGCAGCTTTCTGGGGGCGGTCAATGAGCAGTTCTTC.

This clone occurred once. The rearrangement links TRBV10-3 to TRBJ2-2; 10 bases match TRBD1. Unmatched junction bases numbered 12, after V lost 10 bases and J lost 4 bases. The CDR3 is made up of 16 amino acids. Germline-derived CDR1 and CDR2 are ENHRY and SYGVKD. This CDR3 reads CATRQGAYLSTGELFF. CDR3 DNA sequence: TGTGCCACTAGACAGGGGGCCTACTTAAGCACCGGGGAGCTGTTTTTT.

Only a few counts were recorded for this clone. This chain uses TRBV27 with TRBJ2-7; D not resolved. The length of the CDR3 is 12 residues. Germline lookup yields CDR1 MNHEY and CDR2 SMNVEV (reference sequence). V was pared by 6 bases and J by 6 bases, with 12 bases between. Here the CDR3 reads CASSLHSGEQYF. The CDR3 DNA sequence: TGTGCCAGCAGCCTCCACAGTGGCGAGCAGTACTTC.

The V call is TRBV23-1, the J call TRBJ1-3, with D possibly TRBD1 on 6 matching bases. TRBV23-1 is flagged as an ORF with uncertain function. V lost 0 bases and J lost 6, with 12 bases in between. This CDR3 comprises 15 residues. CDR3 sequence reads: CASSQSPTGKNTIYF. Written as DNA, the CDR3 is TGCGCCAGCAGTCAATCCCCCACAGGGAAAAACACCATATATTTT.

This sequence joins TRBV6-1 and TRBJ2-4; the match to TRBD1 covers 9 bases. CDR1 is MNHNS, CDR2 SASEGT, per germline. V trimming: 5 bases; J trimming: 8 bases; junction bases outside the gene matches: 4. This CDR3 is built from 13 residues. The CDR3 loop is CASSWDRADIQYF. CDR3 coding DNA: TGTGCCAGCAGTTGGGACAGGGCTGACATTCAGTACTTC.